Listed below are T cell receptor beta chains from one sample, sequenced in a study of radiation and T cells in renal cell carcinoma. The table came from immunoSEQ multiplex PCR; TCRdb's copy has only in-frame clones and leaves some out. The sample yields fewer than 30,000 clones, roughly 80% seen once. This sample comprised blood, obtained from a patient whose treatment included radiotherapy and nephrectomy. The receptors were sampled from a man aged 55 to 70 with renal cell carcinoma. The CDR3 runs from the conserved cysteine through the conserved F or W. Each record gives: clone size, J gene, D gene, V gene, CDR3 DNA, CDR3 protein. D genes are given only for firm matches. Expanded clones get a size class; other rows say once, few or many, or leave the size out.

NA,TRBJ2-7,TRBD2,TRBV7-2,TGTGCCAGCCAGGCTAGCTGGGGACTAGCGGGAGTTGAGCAGTACTTC,CASQASWGLAGVEQYF
NA,TRBJ2-1,NA,TRBV7-2,TGTGCCAGCAGCTTAGACCGGGGCCCCCATGAGCAGTTCTTC,CASSLDRGPHEQFF
NA,TRBJ2-1,NA,TRBV13,TGTGCCAGCAGCTTTTATGATCTGATGAGGGGGTCCCCCAATGAGCAGTTCTTC,CASSFYDLMRGSPNEQFF
NA,TRBJ1-6,NA,TRBV2,TGTGCCAGCAGTGATAGACACCTGAGCTCCTATAATTCACCCCTCCACTTT,CASSDRHLSSYNSPLHF
NA,TRBJ2-5,NA,TRBV7-6,TGTGCCAGCAGCCCCACAGGGTTGGAGACCCAGTACTTC,CASSPTGLETQYF
NA,TRBJ2-1,TRBD2,TRBV7-3,TGTGCCAGCAGCTACCAAGGAGCGGGAGCGTACAATGAGCAGTTCTTC,CASSYQGAGAYNEQFF
NA,TRBJ2-1,TRBD2,TRBV30,TGTGCCTGGAGTGTAACGGGAGGATCCTACAATGAGCAGTTCTTC,CAWSVTGGSYNEQFF
NA,TRBJ2-5,NA,TRBV6-1,TGTGCCAGCAGTGAAGGCCTGACGGTAAACCAAGAGACCCAGTACTTC,CASSEGLTVNQETQYF
NA,TRBJ2-3,NA,TRBV2,TGTGCCAGCACCGGAGGAGTCGGGCTTGTGGCAGATACGCAGTATTTT,CASTGGVGLVADTQYF
NA,TRBJ1-2,NA,TRBV15,TGTGCCACCAGCAGAGACGTTCGGGCTGGCTACACCTTC,CATSRDVRAGYTF
few,TRBJ2-5,TRBD1,TRBV6-5,TGTGCCAGCAGTTACGGGACAGGTGGATCCGGAGAGACCCAGTACTTC,CASSYGTGGSGETQYF
NA,TRBJ2-2,NA,TRBV30,TGTGCCTGGAGTATCTACACCGGGGAGCTGTTTTTT,CAWSIYTGELFF
NA,TRBJ2-7,TRBD2,TRBV7-2,TGTGCCAGCAGCCCGTGGACTAGCGGGAGGGCGGGAGAGCAGTACTTC,CASSPWTSGRAGEQYF
few,TRBJ1-3,NA,TRBV6-5,TGTGCCAGCAGTTACTCGACCAGGGGAGGTGGAAACACCATATATTTT,CASSYSTRGGGNTIYF
NA,TRBJ2-5,NA,TRBV29-1,TGCAGCGTTGGGGTGGGGGAGACCCAGTACTTC,CSVGVGETQYF
NA,TRBJ2-7,NA,TRBV7-8,TGTGCCAGCAGCTTCGCTAGCACAGGCCAACGGGGCGAGCAGTACTTC,CASSFASTGQRGEQYF
NA,TRBJ2-5,NA,TRBV14,TGTGCCAGCAGCCAACTGAGGGCCCAACAAGAGACCCAGTACTTC,CASSQLRAQQETQYF
NA,TRBJ2-2,NA,TRBV25-1,TGTGCCAGCAGTGAATATTTTGGGGTTACCGGGGAGCTGTTTTTT,CASSEYFGVTGELFF
NA,TRBJ2-1,TRBD1,TRBV19,TGTGCCAGTAGCAGGGGGCTTATTGCGAATGAGCAGTTCTTC,CASSRGLIANEQFF
NA,TRBJ2-1,NA,TRBV7-9,TGTGCCAGCAGCATTGGGTGGGGAGGCGACAATGAGCAGTTCTTC,CASSIGWGGDNEQFF
NA,TRBJ1-1,NA,TRBV19,TGTGCCAGTAGTATGGTATGGGGAGACACTGAAGCTTTCTTT,CASSMVWGDTEAFF
NA,TRBJ2-3,NA,TRBV5-1,TGCGCCAGCAGCTTGACTCTAGCGTCTGAAAGCACAGATACGCAGTATTTT,CASSLTLASESTDTQYF
NA,TRBJ2-3,NA,TRBV21-1,TGTGCCAGCAGCAAAGCACCGGACAGGCCCCTGGTGGATACGCAGTATTTT,CASSKAPDRPLVDTQYF
medium-sized,TRBJ2-3,NA,TRBV10-3,TGTGCCATCAGTGAGCCTAAATCTAGCACAGATACGCAGTATTTT,CAISEPKSSTDTQYF
NA,TRBJ1-5,NA,TRBV19,TGTGCCAGTAGTACGACAGCGAATATGCAGCCCCAGCATTTT,CASSTTANMQPQHF
NA,TRBJ1-2,TRBD1,TRBV27,TGTGCCAGCAGTTTATTGGGACAGAGCTATGGCTACACCTTC,CASSLLGQSYGYTF
NA,TRBJ1-1,NA,TRBV2,TGTGCCAGCAGCGTTATCAGGGGCACTGAAGCTTTCTTT,CASSVIRGTEAFF
NA,TRBJ1-2,NA,TRBV5-6,TGTGCCAGCAGCCTACAGGCCTTTGGGGCTGGCTACACCTTC,CASSLQAFGAGYTF
NA,TRBJ2-7,TRBD2,TRBV5-1,TGCGCCAGCAGCCTCCGGGAGGGCCTCGAGCAGTACTTC,CASSLREGLEQYF
NA,TRBJ2-3,NA,TRBV4-3,TGCGCCAGCAGCCAAGACCCTGGTAGCGGCCATACGCAGTATTTT,CASSQDPGSGHTQYF
NA,TRBJ1-1,NA,TRBV30,TGTGCCGGGGGGGGTTTTAACCCGAACACTGAAGCTTTCTTT,CAGGGFNPNTEAFF
NA,TRBJ1-3,TRBD1,TRBV19,TGTGCCAGTAGTACCCGACAGGGTTCGCCGACTGGAAACACCATATATTTT,CASSTRQGSPTGNTIYF
NA,TRBJ2-1,NA,TRBV5-4,TGTGCCAGCAGCTTAAGGGGCGGTCTGTCCAATGAGCAGTTCTTC,CASSLRGGLSNEQFF
NA,TRBJ2-7,TRBD2,TRBV4-1,TGCGCCAGCAGCCAAGTGTTGGGGAGGGGTGAGCAGTACTTC,CASSQVLGRGEQYF
NA,TRBJ2-3,TRBD2,TRBV13,TGTGCCAGCAGCTTAGATGCGGGAGGGCCCACAGATACGCAGTATTTT,CASSLDAGGPTDTQYF
NA,TRBJ2-7,NA,TRBV19,TGTGCCAGTAGTATCTCGGGGATCAACGAGCAGTACTTC,CASSISGINEQYF
NA,TRBJ2-2,TRBD1,TRBV19,TGTGCCAGTAGTCCGCGGACAGGGGGCACCGGGGAGCTGTTTTTT,CASSPRTGGTGELFF
NA,TRBJ2-5,NA,TRBV7-2,TGTGCCAGCAGCGTCCAAGAGACCCAGTACTTC,CASSVQETQYF
NA,TRBJ1-5,NA,TRBV7-9,TGTGCCAGCAGCTTAGCGGAGGGTCAGCCCCAGCATTTT,CASSLAEGQPQHF
few,TRBJ1-6,NA,TRBV5-1,TGCGCCAGCAGCTTTATGGACAGTAATTCACCCCTCCACTTT,CASSFMDSNSPLHF
NA,TRBJ1-5,NA,TRBV7-9,TGTGCCAGCAGCCCCGCGTTCGATCAGCCCCAGCATTTT,CASSPAFDQPQHF
NA,TRBJ1-1,TRBD1,TRBV30,TGTGCCTGGAGAAATAAGGGTGTGGGACAGGGGGTATGGGGCATGAACACTGAAGCTTTCTTT,CAWRNKGVGQGVWGMNTEAFF
NA,TRBJ2-2,TRBD2,TRBV5-1,TGCGCCAGCAGTTCCGGGACTAGCGTTTCCACCGGGGAGCTGTTTTTT,CASSSGTSVSTGELFF
NA,TRBJ2-2,NA,TRBV7-2,TGTGCCAGCAGCTTGGGACTGGCAAACACCGGGGAGCTGTTTTTT,CASSLGLANTGELFF
NA,TRBJ2-7,TRBD2,TRBV18,TGTGCCAGCTCACCTAGCGGGGGAAGCTACGAGCAGTACTTC,CASSPSGGSYEQYF
NA,TRBJ2-1,NA,TRBV5-1,TGCGCCAGCAGCCCTATGACAGGCACCAATGAGCAGTTCTTC,CASSPMTGTNEQFF
NA,TRBJ1-2,TRBD1,TRBV7-3,TGTGCCAGCAGCTCCGCGACAGGGGGTCGATATGGCTACACCTTC,CASSSATGGRYGYTF
NA,TRBJ2-1,TRBD2,TRBV30,TGTGCCTGGAGTGAGGGTCTAGCGGGAGTTCATGAGCAGTTCTTC,CAWSEGLAGVHEQFF
NA,TRBJ1-1,NA,TRBV18,TGTGCCAGCTCACCTGAACGCACTGAAGCTTTCTTT,CASSPERTEAFF
NA,TRBJ1-5,NA,TRBV15,TGTGCCACCAGCCCATCGGGGGGCCGCAATCAGCCCCAGCATTTT,CATSPSGGRNQPQHF
NA,TRBJ2-3,TRBD2,TRBV14,TGTGCCAGCAGCCAAGAAAGAGGGGCTAGCGGATACACAGATACGCAGTATTTT,CASSQERGASGYTDTQYF
NA,TRBJ2-1,NA,TRBV28,TGTGCCAGCAGGGAACGGGAGTTGGGGTACAATGAGCAGTTCTTC,CASRERELGYNEQFF
NA,TRBJ2-5,NA,TRBV9,TGTGCCAGCAGCCCCCGAGGGAGGGGGCGGGAAGAGACCCAGTACTTC,CASSPRGRGREETQYF
NA,TRBJ2-2,NA,TRBV4-1,TGCGCCAGCAGCCAAGAGGGAGCGTCCGGGGAGCTGTTTTTT,CASSQEGASGELFF
NA,TRBJ1-5,NA,TRBV19,TGTGCCAGCTGGAGTTATAGCAATCAGCCCCAGCATTTT,CASWSYSNQPQHF
once,TRBJ2-1,NA,TRBV5-1,TGCGCCAGCAGCCCCAGGGTTAACGGAGCACCCTACAATGAGCAGTTCTTC,CASSPRVNGAPYNEQFF
NA,TRBJ1-5,NA,TRBV6-1,TGTGCCAGCAGTCCGGGACTCCTAAGCAGTCAGCCCCAGCATTTT,CASSPGLLSSQPQHF
NA,TRBJ1-3,NA,TRBV11-2,TGTGCCAGCAGCTTTACGTCTGGGGGGTCGGGTGGAAACACCATATATTTT,CASSFTSGGSGGNTIYF
NA,TRBJ2-3,TRBD2,TRBV15,TGTGCCACCAGCCAAGGGTTGGGACTAGCGCCTAGCACAGATACGCAGTATTTT,CATSQGLGLAPSTDTQYF
NA,TRBJ2-3,NA,TRBV7-2,TGTGCCAGCAGCTTAGTCTCTGGGGGCGGGAAAGATACGCAGTATTTT,CASSLVSGGGKDTQYF